This passage covers 6 T cell receptor beta chains from one sample sequenced in a study of CD8 T cells in ankylosing spondylitis. TCRdb re-analysed the 5' RACE reads in MiXCR, keeping a single row per CDR3 protein. The sample holds 300,000 to 350,000 distinct CDR3 sequences; approximately 10% are singletons and the top ten take roughly 9.2%. Sequencing was done on a sample of blood, either unsorted or a sorted T cell fraction (not recorded which). Receptors originate from a female donor with ankylosing spondylitis or in good health (not recorded which).

At least ten counts were recorded for this clonotype. V usage is TRBV5-1 and J usage is TRBJ2-2, with 10 nucleotides matching TRBD1. CDR1 and CDR2 from the germline V gene are SGHRS and YFSETQ. The CDR3 consists of 16 residues. Trimming cost V 1 base and J 6 bases; bases outside gene matches: 6. CDR3 DNA sequence: TGCGCCAGCAGCTTGAAGGGACAGGGGCCGCCCGGGGAGCTGTTTTTT. This encodes CASSLKGQGPPGELFF.

This clonotype showed up many times. V and J are TRBV10-3 and TRBJ2-1, with a weak D call TRBD1 (5 bases). Germline lookup yields CDR1 ENHRY and CDR2 SYGVKD. This CDR3 spans 19 amino acids. Trimming stripped 1 base from V and 5 bases from J, with 24 bases between. The CDR3 DNA follows: TGTGCCATCAGTGAGTACTTATTCATGGGGCCCGACCACGACAATGAGCAGTTCTTC. Its translation: CAISEYLFMGPDHDNEQFF.

This clonotype was counted many times. V usage is TRBV6-1 and J usage is TRBJ1-2, with TRBD1 as a possible D gene (5 bases). This CDR3 is built from 13 residues. V lost 11 bases to trimming and J lost 4 bases, with 17 bases between them. Germline V gives CDR1 MNHNS, CDR2 SASEGT. The CDR3 DNA reads as TGTGCCGTCCCCGTAGGGACGGGCTATGGCTACACCTTC. It translates to CAVPVGTGYGYTF.

This clonotype has a count of ten or more. This rearrangement joins TRBV28 to TRBJ1-5; a possible D gene is TRBD1 (5 bases). The V end lost 6 bases, the J end lost 5 bases, and 11 bases lay between the germline ends. CDR3 size: 13 residues. Germline CDR1 reads MDHEN; CDR2 reads SYDVKM. This CDR3 reads CASSYGTYQPQHF. CDR3 DNA sequence: TGTGCCAGCAGCTACGGGACGTATCAGCCCCAGCATTTT.

The chain employs TRBV18 and TRBJ2-2, with D unclear. This CDR3 is 17 amino acids long. V shed 5 bases and J shed 3 bases, with 19 bases lying between them. Germline-derived CDR1 and CDR2 are KGHSH and LQKENI. The CDR3, as DNA: TGTGCCAGCTCATTCCCAACTATGTCCGTTTACACCGGGGAGCTGTTTTTT. This encodes CASSFPTMSVYTGELFF. Combining the CDR3 with reference TRBV18 and TRBJ2-2 gives the whole variable domain NAGVMQNPRHLVRRRGQEARLRCSPMKGHSHVYWYRQLPEEGLKFMVYLQKENIIDESGMPKERFSAEFPKEGPSILRIQQVVRGDSAAYFCASSFPTMSVYTGELFFGEGSRLTVL.

V is TRBV5-1 and J is TRBJ1-1; no firm D call. From germline, CDR1 is SGHRS and CDR2 YFSETQ. The length of the CDR3 is 14 residues. The V end was cut by 2 bases, the J end by 4 bases, with 12 bases between. The CDR3 region has the DNA TGCGCCAGCAGCTTTAGTTCGGGGTTCACTGAAGCTTTCTTT. Protein: CASSFSSGFTEAFF. Supplemented by reference TRBV5-1 and TRBJ1-1, the full variable domain reads KAGVTQTPRYLIKTRGQQVTLSCSPISGHRSVSWYQQTPGQGLQFLFEYFSETQRNKGNFPGRFSGRQFSNSRSEMNVSTLELGDSALYLCASSFSSGFTEAFFGQGTRLTVV.